A single sample gave rise to the 11 T cell receptor beta chains below, sequenced in a study of blood T cell repertoires in COVID-19. Libraries were prepared by immunoSEQ multiplex PCR; TCRdb keeps only in-frame clonotypes and omits some of them. Of under 150,000 clones in the sample, 65% to 85% were seen once. The sample taken for sequencing was peripheral blood. The source of these receptors is a woman aged 80 or older with acute or convalescent COVID-19.

J is TRBJ2-3 and V is TRBV3-1 (or the pseudogene TRBV3-2), with 8 positions matching TRBD2. The ends lost 4 bases at V and 5 bases at J; junction bases unmatched: 8. The length of the CDR3 is 15 residues. Germline V gene sequence: CDR1 LGHDT, CDR2 YNNKEL (reference sequence). The CDR3 nucleotides are TGTGCCAGCAGCCTTCTCGGGGGGGCCATAGATACGCAGTATTTT. This gives the protein CASSLLGGAIDTQYF.

This rearrangement joins TRBV3-1 (or the pseudogene TRBV3-2) to TRBJ2-7, with D maybe TRBD1 (5 bases). Between the trimmed V and J ends, which lost 4 bases and 3 bases, there was a span of 10 bases. In germline, CDR1 is LGHDT, CDR2 YNNKEL (reference sequence). The CDR3 is 13 residues long. CDR3 in DNA: TGTGCCAGCAGCCCGACAGTAGACTACGAGCAGTACTTC. Amino acid sequence: CASSPTVDYEQYF.

This clone was counted a few times. This chain links TRBV5-4 with TRBJ1-1; D not resolved. V lost 5 bases, J lost 1 base, and 15 bases lay in between. CDR1 is SGHNT and CDR2 is YYREEE in the germline V gene (reference sequence). This CDR3 region has 15 residues. CDR3 amino acids: CASRSGKAENTEAFF. The CDR3 DNA reads as TGTGCCAGCAGAAGCGGTAAGGCCGAGAACACTGAAGCTTTCTTT.

This chain uses TRBV29-1 with TRBJ1-2; 8 bases fit TRBD1. CDR1 is SQVTM and CDR2 is ANQGSEA in the germline V gene. This CDR3 region has 13 residues. V trimming: 6 bases; J trimming: 6 bases; junction bases outside the gene matches: 9. CDR3 coding DNA: TGCAGCGTCTTACAGGGGGTCGGGAATGGCTACACCTTC. It is translated as CSVLQGVGNGYTF.

This chain uses TRBV19 with TRBJ2-5; 12 bases map to TRBD2. V trimming: 6 bases; J trimming: 5 bases; junction bases outside the gene matches: 7. The CDR3 runs 15 residues. Germline assignment: CDR1 LNHDA and CDR2 SQIVND (reference sequence). For the CDR3, the DNA is TGTGCCAGTAGGTCCGCTAGCGGGGGGGCGGAGACCCAGTACTTC. Protein product: CASRSASGGAETQYF. The full variable domain, with the rest looked up from reference TRBV19 and TRBJ2-5, is DGGITQSPKYLFRKEGQNVTLSCEQNLNHDAMYWYRQDPGQGLRLIYYSQIVNDFQKGDIAEGYSVSREKKESFPLTVTSAQKNPTAFYLCASRSASGGAETQYFGPGTRLLVL.

This chain joins TRBV11-2 and TRBJ1-5; no clear D. This CDR3 is 13 amino acids long. V was trimmed by 0 bases and J by 4 bases, leaving 4 bases between them. Looked up from germline, CDR1 is SGHAT and CDR2 is FQNNGV. The CDR3 sequence: CASSLERNQPQHF. As DNA, the CDR3 is TGTGCCAGCAGCTTAGAGAGAAATCAGCCCCAGCATTTT.

The rearrangement uses TRBV7-2 and TRBJ1-1, with D unclear. CDR3 length equals 15 residues. Deletions cut 5 bases from V and 3 bases from J, with 16 bases between. The V gene's germline CDR1 is SGHTA and CDR2 FQGNSA. This chain's CDR3 is CASSPDGMEYTEAFF. CDR3 nucleotide sequence: TGTGCCAGCAGCCCCGACGGGATGGAGTACACTGAAGCTTTCTTT.

This sequence joins TRBV5-1 and TRBJ1-2; D is perhaps TRBD1 (6 bases). This CDR3 has 12 residues. Trimming stripped 5 bases from V and 8 bases from J, with 13 bases between. The V gene's germline CDR1 is SGHRS and CDR2 YFSETQ. CDR3 protein: CASSYGQSGYTF. CDR3 nucleotide sequence: TGCGCCAGCAGTTATGGACAGAGCGGCTACACCTTC. Combining the CDR3 with reference TRBV5-1 and TRBJ1-2 gives the whole variable domain KAGVTQTPRYLIKTRGQQVTLSCSPISGHRSVSWYQQTPGQGLQFLFEYFSETQRNKGNFPGRFSGRQFSNSRSEMNVSTLELGDSALYLCASSYGQSGYTFGSGTRLTVV.

This clone was seen a single time. V is TRBV5-4 and J is TRBJ1-1, with 11 bases lining up with TRBD1. The length of the CDR3 is 15 residues. The V and J ends lost 5 bases and 4 bases, in that order; junction bases with no gene match: 7. Germline assignment: CDR1 SGHNT and CDR2 YYREEE (reference sequence). CDR3 region: CASRKSGTGGTEAFF. As DNA, the CDR3 is TGTGCCAGCAGAAAATCCGGGACAGGGGGCACTGAAGCTTTCTTT.

The chain recombines TRBV11-2 with TRBJ1-3; 7 bases are shared with TRBD1. The CDR3 runs 15 residues. Trimming at V came to 7 bases and at J to 3 bases, leaving 9 bases not matched to a gene. The germline V gene encodes CDR1 SGHAT and CDR2 FQNNGV. The CDR3 loop reads CASTLGQGGGNTIYF. The CDR3 region has the DNA TGTGCCAGCACCTTGGGTCAGGGGGGTGGAAACACCATATATTTT.

This chain uses TRBV6-1 with TRBJ2-1; 7 bases match TRBD2. J gave up 4 bases and V 2 bases, and 5 bases lay outside the gene matches. CDR1 MNHNS and CDR2 SASEGT come from the germline V gene. The CDR3 spans 15 residues. The CDR3 loop reads CASSEWASGYNEQFF. The CDR3 nucleotides are TGTGCCAGCAGTGAATGGGCTAGCGGATACAATGAGCAGTTCTTC.